These 15 T cell receptor beta chains were all obtained from the same sample, sequenced in a study of Graves' ophthalmopathy and Graves' hyperthyroidism. The study amplified TCR beta CDR3 regions using RNA transcripts. The first round was an RT-PCR with HTBI primers, and the second round was a multiplex PCR. TCRdb itself ran the multiplex PCR reads through MiXCR, one entry per CDR3 protein. The sample lists around 520,000 distinct CDR3 sequences, under 40% occurring once. Material: peripheral blood or thyroid tissue (not recorded which). The receptors originated from an adult man with Graves' hyperthyroidism.

As regards this clonotype: A single base separates this from a much larger clone, so it may be a read error. The V and J genes are TRBV5-6 and TRBJ1-2, with D unresolved. In germline, CDR1 is SGHDT, CDR2 YYEEEE. The CDR3 length is 13 residues. CDR3 DNA: TGTGCCAGCAGCCCATGGAGGCACTATGGCTGCACCTTC. This codes for CASSPWRHYGCTF.

The chain combines TRBV19 with TRBJ1-1; tentatively, D is TRBD1 (6 bases). The CDR3 length is 17 residues. Per the germline V gene, CDR1 is LNHDA and CDR2 is SQIVND (reference sequence). The V end was cut by 7 bases, the J end by 2 bases, with 23 bases between. Written as DNA, the CDR3 is TGTGCCAGTACCCCCTGGCAGGGGCAAAGGGGAAACACTGAAGCTTTCTTT. This encodes CASTPWQGQRGNTEAFF. The whole variable domain, filled in from reference TRBV19 and TRBJ1-1, reads DGGITQSPKYLFRKEGQNVTLSCEQNLNHDAMYWYRQDPGQGLRLIYYSQIVNDFQKGDIAEGYSVSREKKESFPLTVTSAQKNPTAFYLCASTPWQGQRGNTEAFFGQGTRLTVV.

V and J are TRBV5-6 and TRBJ2-3; D remains ambiguous. Trimming left V 2 bases short and J 6 bases short, with 7 bases between. The germline gives CDR1 SGHDT, CDR2 YYEEEE. This CDR3 comprises 12 residues. The CDR3 spells CASSLAWDTQYF. CDR3 nucleotide sequence: TGTGCCAGCAGCTTAGCGTGGGATACGCAGTATTTT. The full variable domain, its missing parts supplied by reference TRBV5-6 and TRBJ2-3, is DAGVTQSPTHLIKTRGQQVTLRCSPKSGHDTVSWYQQALGQGPQFIFQYYEEEERQRGNFPDRFSGHQFPNYSSELNVNALLLGDSALYLCASSLAWDTQYFGPGTRLTVL.

This clonotype was seen many times. J is TRBJ2-7 and V is TRBV24-1; D not resolved. CDR1 and CDR2 (germline): KGHDR, SFDVKD. The CDR3 length is 12 residues. The V end lost 7 bases, the J end lost 6 bases, and 12 bases lay between the germline ends. CDR3 residues: CATRDVLGEQYF. The CDR3 DNA reads as TGTGCCACCAGGGACGTGCTAGGCGAGCAGTACTTC.

In regard to this clonotype: With a much larger clone just one base away, this may be a read error. The CDR3 protein is CASSADGVNYGYTF. The CDR3 bases are TGTGCCAGCAGCGCGGACGGAGTAAACTATGGCTACACCTTC. The chain joins TRBV13 to TRBJ1-2, with D unresolved. This CDR3 region has 14 residues. Germline lookup yields CDR1 PRHDT and CDR2 FYEKMQ (reference sequence). Trimming cost V 5 bases and J 2 bases, with 12 bases left between them. The full variable domain, completed using reference TRBV13 and TRBJ1-2, is AAGVIQSPRHLIKEKRETATLKCYPIPRHDTVYWYQQGPGQDPQFLISFYEKMQSDKGSIPDRFSAQQFSDYHSELNMSSLELGDSALYFCASSADGVNYGYTFGSGTRLTVV.

This clonotype has just a few counts. The J gene is TRBJ1-5, the V gene TRBV18, with TRBD1 matching over 7 bases. Germline V gene sequence: CDR1 KGHSH, CDR2 LQKENI. With 6 bases clipped from V and 5 bases from J, the junction kept 10 bases outside the gene matches. The CDR3 runs to 15 residues. As DNA, the CDR3 is TGTGCCAGCTCGAGCGACAGGGTGGCTCATCAGCCCCAGCATTTT. Amino acid sequence: CASSSDRVAHQPQHF.

This clonotype was counted many times. The chain is built from TRBV7-9 and TRBJ2-5; possibly TRBD2 for D (6 bases). The germline V gene encodes CDR1 SEHNR and CDR2 FQNEAQ (reference sequence). CDR3 length: 15 residues. Trimming removed 2 bases from V and 5 bases from J, with 15 bases in between. The DNA for the CDR3 is TGTGCCAGCAGCTTATTGGCCTTCCGGGGGGAGACCCAGTACTTC. Its protein product is CASSLLAFRGETQYF.

This clonotype has a handful of counts. The chain combines TRBV7-9 with TRBJ2-3; D uncertain. Germline V gene data show CDR1 as SEHNR and CDR2 as FQNEAQ (reference sequence). Between the trimmed V and J ends, which lost 2 bases and 0 bases, there was a span of 15 bases. The CDR3 extends over 17 amino acids. CDR3 DNA sequence: TGTGCCAGCAGCTTAAAGCAAGGCCATAAGAGCACAGATACGCAGTATTTT. This codes for CASSLKQGHKSTDTQYF.

V gene TRBV24-1 combines with J gene TRBJ1-5; 11 nucleotides align to TRBD1. The length of the CDR3 is 16 residues. Germline CDR1 KGHDR, CDR2 SFDVKD. Trimming cost V 6 bases and J 4 bases; bases outside gene matches: 7. CDR3 in DNA: TGTGCCACCAGTTACATGGGACAGGGGGATAATCAGCCCCAGCATTTT. Translating gives CATSYMGQGDNQPQHF.

The J gene is TRBJ2-7, the V gene TRBV7-8, with 15 nucleotides matching TRBD2. The end of the DNA is better explained by TRBJ2-1, so the J call may be wrong. This CDR3 comprises 16 residues. CDR1 and CDR2 (germline): SGHVS, FQNEAQ. The CDR3 coding sequence is TGTGCCAGCAGCGCCAGGACTAGCGGGGGGGCGTATGAGCAGTTCTTC. It codes for CASSARTSGGAYEQFF.

V gene TRBV30 combines with J gene TRBJ1-5; 7 nucleotides align to TRBD1. With 5 bases clipped from V and 7 bases from J, the junction kept 5 bases outside the gene matches. CDR3 length: 12 residues. Germline-derived CDR1 and CDR2 are GTSNPN and SVGIG (reference sequence). The CDR3 region is CAWDREGQPQHF. Here the CDR3 DNA reads TGTGCCTGGGACAGGGAAGGCCAGCCCCAGCATTTT.

The chain couples TRBV5-1 to TRBJ2-2, with no clear D. Germline V gene lookup returns CDR1 SGHRS and CDR2 YFSETQ. Trimming took off 3 bases at V and 4 bases at J, with 10 bases between the two ends. This CDR3 contains 14 residues. CDR3 sequence: CASSSVSGTGELFF. CDR3 sequence (DNA): TGCGCCAGCAGCTCGGTGTCCGGCACCGGGGAGCTGTTTTTT.

This clonotype was seen at least ten times. The chain has TRBV5-6 and TRBJ1-4; a possible D gene is TRBD1 (5 bases). Looked up from germline, CDR1 is SGHDT and CDR2 is YYEEEE. V lost 4 bases and J 5 bases, leaving 15 bases between the germline ends. The CDR3 runs 15 residues. The CDR3 DNA follows: TGTGCCAGCAGCCGGTCGGGGGTTTGGAATGAAAAACTGTTTTTT. Translated, it gives CASSRSGVWNEKLFF.

The table lists this clonotype with many counts. The J gene is TRBJ2-5, the V gene TRBV10-3; the D gene is possibly TRBD1 (6 bases). Looked up from germline, CDR1 is ENHRY and CDR2 is SYGVKD. V was cut by 8 bases and J by 2 bases, with 18 bases left in between. This CDR3 is built from 15 residues. This CDR3 is CAIRYGNQGQETQYF. The CDR3 region has the DNA TGTGCCATCCGATACGGAAACCAGGGGCAAGAGACCCAGTACTTC.

In its sample, this clonotype was seen many times. The gene calls are TRBV4-1 and TRBJ2-7; perhaps TRBD2 as D (5 bases). The V gene's germline CDR1 is MGHRA and CDR2 YSYEKL. The CDR3 has 14 amino acids. Trimming took 1 base from V and 4 from J, leaving 11 bases between them. CDR3 sequence reads: CASSQGEGGYEQYF. The CDR3, as DNA: TGCGCCAGCAGCCAAGGGGAAGGAGGTTACGAGCAGTACTTC.